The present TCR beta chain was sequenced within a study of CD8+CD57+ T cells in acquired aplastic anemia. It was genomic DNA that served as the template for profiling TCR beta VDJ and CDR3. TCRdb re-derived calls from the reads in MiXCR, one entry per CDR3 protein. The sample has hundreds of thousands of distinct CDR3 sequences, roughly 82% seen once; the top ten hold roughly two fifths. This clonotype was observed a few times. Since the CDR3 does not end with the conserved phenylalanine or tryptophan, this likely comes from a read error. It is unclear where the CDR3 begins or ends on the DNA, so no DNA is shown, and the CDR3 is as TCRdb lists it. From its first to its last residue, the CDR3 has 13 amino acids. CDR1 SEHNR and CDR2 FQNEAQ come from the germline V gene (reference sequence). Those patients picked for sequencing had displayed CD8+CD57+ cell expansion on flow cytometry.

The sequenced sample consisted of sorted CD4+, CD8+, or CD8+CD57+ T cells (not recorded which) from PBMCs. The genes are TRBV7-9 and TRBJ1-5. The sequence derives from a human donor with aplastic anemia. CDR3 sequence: CASSQGASFTDTQ.